The T cell receptor beta chain under discussion was sequenced for a study of T-cell reconstitution after alpha-beta-depleted transplantation in children. The TCRbeta library was prepared with unique molecular identifiers. Using its own MiXCR run on the PCR reads, TCRdb lists one record per CDR3 protein. This table holds about 200,000 distinct CDR3 sequences, approximately 7% found once. V was trimmed by 6 bases and J by 0 bases, leaving 9 bases between them. Germline V CDR1 and CDR2: SNHLY, FYNNEI. The CDR3 has 14 residues. The sample consisted of PBMCs, taken before TCRalphabeta/CD19-depleted stem cell transplant. The V call is TRBV2, the J call TRBJ2-1; unclear D gene. This clonotype was obtained from a boy younger than 10 with acute lymphoblastic leukemia, due to receive a stem cell transplant. DNA of the CDR3: TGTGCCAGCAGGGAATTCAGCTCCTACAATGAGCAGTTCTTC. Its protein is CASREFSSYNEQFF.